A selection of T cell receptor beta chains follows, all from one sample in a study of Graves' ophthalmopathy and Graves' hyperthyroidism. TCRdb re-analysed the multiplex PCR reads in MiXCR, keeping a single row per CDR3 protein. Of about 700,000 distinct CDR3 sequences listed, roughly 41% are singletons. The material sequenced was peripheral blood. Receptor source: an adult man with Graves' ophthalmopathy. Each CDR3 is given with its conserved first and last residue.

cdr3_aa v_call
CATSPRTPNYGYTF TRBV15
CASSESSSYEQYF TRBV25-1
CASSQRGQGAYEQYF TRBV25-1
CASSQRQAGRDYGYTF TRBV2
CATSRDTDQPQYF TRBV25-1
CASSQGTGHHEKLFF TRBV14
CASSLKGGGEQDF TRBV12-3/TRBV12-4
CASIPGTGPVYGYTF TRBV6-5
CASSAGLKGDTGELFF TRBV10-1
CSVNGGEQETQYF TRBV20-1
CAINYRDDNSPLHF TRBV10-3
CASRRIDGRNQPQHF TRBV28
CASSAVFPGTQYF TRBV5-1
CAGSDLTDNTGELFF TRBV25-1
CSSRTSRAGQGNTEAFF TRBV29-1
CSARDGTDYGYTFGQYF TRBV20-1
CASSWTGASGEQYF TRBV10-3
CASSLGTPFRLFLQETQYF TRBV7-9
CASRTTGTGKQTQYF TRBV10-3
CAISLAGEHGYTF TRBV10-3
CSAQVTGTGDSPLHF TRBV20-1
CASSSPAGLRSYTF TRBV7-9
CATSGGYTF TRBV10-2
CSVGKGRPNTGELFF TRBV29-1
CASSTRGPIQHF TRBV6-5
CGAKRTGDGYTF TRBV6-5
CASRRRPGSLSYEQYF TRBV7-9